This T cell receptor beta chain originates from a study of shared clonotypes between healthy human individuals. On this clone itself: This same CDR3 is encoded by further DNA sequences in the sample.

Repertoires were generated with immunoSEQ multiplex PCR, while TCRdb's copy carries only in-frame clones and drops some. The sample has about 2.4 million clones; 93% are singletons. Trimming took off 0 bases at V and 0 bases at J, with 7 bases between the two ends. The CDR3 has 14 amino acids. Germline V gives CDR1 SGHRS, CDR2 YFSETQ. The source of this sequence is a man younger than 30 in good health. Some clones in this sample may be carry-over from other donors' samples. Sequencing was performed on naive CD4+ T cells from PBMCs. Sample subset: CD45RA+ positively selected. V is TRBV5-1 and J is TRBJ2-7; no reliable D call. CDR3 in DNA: TGCGCCAGCAGCTTGGTATCGTCCTCCTACGAGCAGTACTTC. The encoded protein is CASSLVSSSYEQYF. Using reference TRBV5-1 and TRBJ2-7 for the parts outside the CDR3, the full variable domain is KAGVTQTPRYLIKTRGQQVTLSCSPISGHRSVSWYQQTPGQGLQFLFEYFSETQRNKGNFPGRFSGRQFSNSRSEMNVSTLELGDSALYLCASSLVSSSYEQYFGPGTRLTVT.